A single sample is the source of the 13 T cell receptor beta chains below, sequenced in a study of radiotherapy plus CTLA-4 blockade in lung cancer. The protocol was immunoSEQ multiplex PCR, while the TCRdb copy is restricted to in-frame clones and leaves out a portion. The table lists about 73,000 clones, around 87% of them singletons. The sample consisted of peripheral blood, taken from a patient treated with radiotherapy plus ipilimumab. Receptors were obtained from a human donor with non-small cell lung cancer that progressed on radiotherapy plus ipilimumab.

This clone was observed a single time. V usage is TRBV19 and J usage is TRBJ1-2; the match to TRBD1 covers 7 bases. V was pared by 3 bases and J by 8 bases, with 12 bases of the junction left unmatched. The CDR3 is 15 residues long. Per germline, CDR1 LNHDA and CDR2 SQIVND (reference sequence). CDR3 region: CASSIPRQGVVGYTF. As DNA, the CDR3 is TGTGCCAGTAGTATCCCCAGACAGGGTGTGGTCGGCTACACCTTC. Full variable domain (rest looked up from reference TRBV19 and TRBJ1-2): DGGITQSPKYLFRKEGQNVTLSCEQNLNHDAMYWYRQDPGQGLRLIYYSQIVNDFQKGDIAEGYSVSREKKESFPLTVTSAQKNPTAFYLCASSIPRQGVVGYTFGSGTRLTVV.

This clone was picked up one time. V is TRBV6-5 and J is TRBJ1-2, with a tentative D call TRBD1 (5 bases). The CDR3 covers 16 residues. The V gene's germline CDR1 is MNHEY and CDR2 SVGAGI. The germline V and J ends were trimmed by 0 bases and 8 bases, with 19 bases remaining between them. The CDR3 sequence is CASSYSMRGVQKGYTF. The CDR3 region has the DNA TGTGCCAGCAGTTACTCGATGCGGGGCGTTCAGAAGGGCTACACCTTC.

This clone was picked up one time. The chain employs TRBV28 and TRBJ1-1, with 8 nucleotides matching TRBD1. Germline V gives CDR1 MDHEN, CDR2 SYDVKM. The CDR3 has 14 amino acids. Unmatched junction bases numbered 4, after V lost 6 bases and J lost 1 base. This CDR3 is CASRAGGWNTEAFF. DNA for the CDR3: TGTGCCAGCAGGGCAGGGGGCTGGAACACTGAAGCTTTCTTT.

The chain carries TRBV28 and TRBJ2-7, with TRBD2 identical over 9 bases. V was clipped by 6 bases and J by 9 bases; unmatched bases: 12. The germline CDR1 and CDR2 sequences are MDHEN and SYDVKM. This CDR3 spans 14 amino acids. The CDR3 is CASSPSGMGGRQYV. Here the CDR3 DNA reads TGTGCCAGCAGCCCTAGCGGGATGGGGGGAAGGCAGTACGTC.

This clone has a single count. The rearrangement joins TRBV9 to TRBJ2-1, with 13 bases fitting TRBD2. The CDR3 runs to 14 residues. V trimming: 5 bases; J trimming: 9 bases; junction bases outside the gene matches: 5. CDR1 is SGDLS and CDR2 is YYNGEE in the germline V gene. The CDR3 bases are TGTGCCAGCAGTACTAGCGGGAGGGCCAGTGAGCAGTTCTTC. As protein: CASSTSGRASEQFF.

In DNA form, the CDR3 reads TGTGCCAGCAGCACGCGGACTAGTACAGATACGCAGTATTTT. This gives the protein CASSTRTSTDTQYF. This chain connects TRBV5-4 to TRBJ2-3, with 7 bases matching TRBD2. This CDR3 is built from 14 residues. V lost 4 bases to trimming and J lost 3 bases; unmatched junction nucleotides: 5. Germline V gene lookup returns CDR1 SGHNT and CDR2 YYREEE (reference sequence).

This sequence joins TRBV28 and TRBJ2-7; no clear D. V was cut by 5 bases and J by 0 bases, with 17 bases left in between. The CDR3 contains 16 residues. Looked up from germline, CDR1 is MDHEN and CDR2 is SYDVKM. In nucleotides, the CDR3 is TGTGCCAGCAGTCCCCCCCCGACCCAACCCTCCTACGAGCAGTACTTC. Its translation: CASSPPPTQPSYEQYF.

V and J are TRBV28 and TRBJ2-7; 12 bases agree with TRBD1. After removal of 2 bases from V and 7 bases from J, the junction contained 9 bases not matched to a gene. The CDR3 runs 16 residues. CDR1 and CDR2 from the germline V gene are MDHEN and SYDVKM. CDR3 loop: CASSLGGTGGAGEQYF. The CDR3 bases are TGTGCCAGCAGTTTAGGGGGGACAGGGGGCGCAGGGGAGCAGTACTTC. Variable domain in full (rest from reference TRBV28 and TRBJ2-7): DVKVTQSSRYLVKRTGEKVFLECVQDMDHENMFWYRQDPGLGLRLIYFSYDVKMKEKGDIPEGYSVSREKKERFSLILESASTNQTSMYLCASSLGGTGGAGEQYFGPGTRLTVT.

CDR3 in amino acids: CASSGPGLGYGYTF. The CDR3 DNA is TGTGCCAGCAGTGGCCCGGGGCTTGGATATGGCTACACCTTC. The chain joins TRBV2 to TRBJ1-2, with D possibly being TRBD1 (5 bases). Germline loops: CDR1 SNHLY, CDR2 FYNNEI. The V and J ends lost 4 bases and 5 bases respectively, with 14 bases between them. The CDR3 has 14 residues.

This clone has just a few counts. V usage is TRBV5-1 and J usage is TRBJ2-1; the match to TRBD2 covers 8 bases. This CDR3 contains 18 residues. The V gene end was trimmed by 0 bases and the J gene end by 2 bases; junction bases not matched to a gene: 10. CDR1 SGHRS and CDR2 YFSETQ come from the germline V gene. DNA of the CDR3: TGCGCCAGCAGCTTGGGCGGGTCGGTAGCGGGGACCTACAATGAGCAGTTCTTC. Its protein product is CASSLGGSVAGTYNEQFF.

As concerns this clone: Other DNA sequences in the sample encode the same CDR3. The rearrangement links TRBV2 to TRBJ2-3, with D unclear. The CDR3 spans 16 residues. From germline, CDR1 is SNHLY and CDR2 FYNNEI. The CDR3 protein is CASFRLEPRSTDTQYF. CDR3 DNA: TGTGCTAGCTTCCGTCTGGAGCCCAGGAGCACAGATACGCAGTATTTT.

This sequence joins TRBV20-1 and TRBJ2-1; tentatively, D is TRBD1 or TRBD2 (5 bases each). V was shortened by 6 bases and J by 7 bases, with 10 bases between the two germline ends. In germline, CDR1 is DFQATT, CDR2 SNEGSKA (reference sequence). The length of the CDR3 is 11 residues. This chain's CDR3 is CSAPWGNEQFF. Here the CDR3 DNA reads TGCAGTGCCCCATGGGGGAATGAGCAGTTCTTC.

This chain connects TRBV5-6 to TRBJ2-1, with 7 bases matching TRBD1. CDR3 size: 14 residues. V lost 2 bases and J lost 4; bases outside the gene matches: 3. Germline V gene data show CDR1 as SGHDT and CDR2 as YYEEEE. The CDR3 loop reads CASSFLDRYNEQFF. Written as DNA, the CDR3 is TGTGCCAGCAGCTTTTTGGACAGGTACAATGAGCAGTTCTTC.